This T cell receptor beta chain was captured in a study of blood T cell repertoires in COVID-19. Looking at the study overall: Researchers got acute and convalescent COVID-19 samples from the United States, Italy and Spain. Sources were T cells, B-cell-depleted T cells, or PBMCs; the material itself was cDNA or gDNA.

Germline CDR1 is MDHEN and CDR2 is SYDVKM. V shed 6 bases, J shed 5 bases, and the junction held 14 bases outside the gene matches. This CDR3 contains 16 residues. This clone was seen once. Data came from immunoSEQ multiplex PCR; TCRdb stores just in-frame clones and leaves some out. This repertoire shows 200,000 to 250,000 clones, 65% to 90% found once; its top ten account for about 8.9%. Allocation to cohorts depended on clinical history reported by the participants. The clonotype was recovered from a woman between 50 and 59 years old with acute COVID-19. The chain recombines TRBV28 with TRBJ2-5; TRBD2 matches 8 bases. Sequencing was done on a sample of PBMCs or T cells enriched from blood (not recorded which). CDR3: CASSGGSGRVEETQYF. The CDR3 nucleotides are TGTGCCAGCAGCGGCGGCTCCGGGAGGGTTGAGGAGACCCAGTACTTC.